This is a list of T cell receptor beta chains from one sample in a study of CD4 T cells in relation to SARS-CoV-2 and coronaviruses. This table comes from immunoSEQ multiplex PCR, and its TCRdb copy is limited to in-frame clones, with some not included. Among tens of thousands of clones listed, 92% were seen once. Sequences were obtained from naive CD4+ T cells from PBMCs. The receptors were sampled from an adult with COVID-19. CDR3s include the opening cysteine and the closing phenylalanine or tryptophan. The D gene is left open where the match is weak. Some rows mark clone size as missing; the rest say once, few, many or name a class of expanded clone.

V gene	D gene	clone size	J gene	CDR3 DNA	CDR3 protein
TRBV18	TRBD1	once	TRBJ2-1	TGTGCCAGCTCACGAGGGACAGGGAACCTGAATAATGAGCAGTTCTTC	CASSRGTGNLNNEQFF
TRBV28	TRBD1	-	TRBJ2-5	TGTGCCAGCAGCGGGACAGGGCGAGAGACCCAGTACTTC	CASSGTGRETQYF
TRBV9	-	-	TRBJ2-3	TGTGCCAGCAGCGAGGGGCGGGGGCTTTCTAGCACAGATACGCAGTATTTT	CASSEGRGLSSTDTQYF
TRBV18	TRBD2	-	TRBJ2-7	TGTGCCAGCTCACCAGGGGGGACTAGCTACGAGCAGTACTTC	CASSPGGTSYEQYF
TRBV19	-	-	TRBJ2-6	TGTGCCAGTAGAAATACAGGGTCTGGGGCCAACGTCCTGACTTTC	CASRNTGSGANVLTF
TRBV18	TRBD1	-	TRBJ1-2	TGTGCCAGCTCACCAGGGACAGGGCTGGAATATGGCTACACCTTC	CASSPGTGLEYGYTF
TRBV6-6	-	once	TRBJ2-7	TGTGCCAGCAGTCGGCGCAACCGGGGGAATCTCTACGAGCAGTACTTC	CASSRRNRGNLYEQYF
TRBV4-1	TRBD2	-	TRBJ2-1	TGCGCCAGCAGCCCGTGGGGGACTAGCGTCCCGACGGGGGAGCAGTTCTTC	CASSPWGTSVPTGEQFF
TRBV7-9	-	-	TRBJ2-5	TGTGCCAGCAGCTTCGGGGAGACCCAGTACTTC	CASSFGETQYF
TRBV19	TRBD2	-	TRBJ2-1	TGTGCCAGTAGTATAGACCGCCCCCAGCGGGGGGAGCAGTTCTTC	CASSIDRPQRGEQFF
TRBV9	-	-	TRBJ1-3	TGTGCCAGCAGCGTAGACGCGGGGACTGGAAACACCATATATTTT	CASSVDAGTGNTIYF
TRBV28	-	-	TRBJ2-5	TGTGCCAGCCGGACTTTGGAGACCCAGTACTTC	CASRTLETQYF
TRBV9	-	-	TRBJ1-5	TGTGCCAGCAGCGAGTGGGAAGCCAGGCAGGGGCTTTGGCCCCAGCATTTT	CASSEWEARQGLWPQHF
TRBV10-3	-	-	TRBJ2-3	TGTGCCATCAGTGAGCCGTTTGGGGTGGCAGATACGCAGTATTTT	CAISEPFGVADTQYF
TRBV11-2	-	-	TRBJ2-3	TGTGCCAGCAGCTTGGGGACTGAGGGAGATACGCAGTATTTT	CASSLGTEGDTQYF
TRBV7-2	-	-	TRBJ2-3	TGTGCCAGCAGCTTAGCGTGGCTTAGCACAGATACGCAGTATTTT	CASSLAWLSTDTQYF
TRBV3-1/TRBV3-2	TRBD1	-	TRBJ1-2	TGTGCCAGCAGCCAAGATCTGCTAAGGACCGGGACAGGGAACTATGGCTACACCTTC	CASSQDLLRTGTGNYGYTF
TRBV25-1	-	once	TRBJ1-1	TGTGCCAGCAGTCCCCACAGAGGTAGGAGGAACAATGAAGCTTTCTTT	CASSPHRGRRNNEAFF
TRBV30	-	once	TRBJ2-1	TGTGCCTGGAGGGTGATACGAAGCTCCTACAATGAGCAGTTCTTC	CAWRVIRSSYNEQFF
TRBV28	-	-	TRBJ2-1	TGTGCCAGCAGTTTAAAGGGTGAGCAGTTCTTC	CASSLKGEQFF
TRBV28	-	once	TRBJ2-7	TGTGCCAGCAGCCGCACAGGGACCTCCTACGAGCAGTACTTC	CASSRTGTSYEQYF
TRBV18	-	-	TRBJ1-6	TGTGCCAGCTCACCGAGTTATAATTCACCCCTCCACTTT	CASSPSYNSPLHF
TRBV7-2	TRBD2	once	TRBJ2-1	TGTGCCAGCAGCCTAAAGACTAGCGGGAGGGCTCTTTACAATGAGCAGTTCTTC	CASSLKTSGRALYNEQFF
TRBV24-1	-	-	TRBJ2-7	TGTGCCACCAGTGATGGGGGCTCGTTAACCTACGAGCAGTACTTC	CATSDGGSLTYEQYF
TRBV5-1	-	-	TRBJ2-2	TGCGCCAGCAAGGGACAGAACACCGGGGAGCTGTTTTTT	CASKGQNTGELFF
TRBV24-1	-	-	TRBJ2-5	TGTGCCACCAGTGCAGGCGGACAGACCCAGTACTTC	CATSAGGQTQYF
TRBV7-9	-	-	TRBJ2-3	TGTGCCAGTAGTCGTGGAGTGGGGCCGGGGAGCACAGATACGCAGTATTTT	CASSRGVGPGSTDTQYF
TRBV4-3	-	-	TRBJ2-3	TGCGCCAGCAGCCAATACCGCACAGATACGCAGTATTTT	CASSQYRTDTQYF
TRBV5-4	-	-	TRBJ2-7	TGTGCCAGCAGCTTGGATGGGTCTACTAGAACGGGCGAGCAGTACTTC	CASSLDGSTRTGEQYF
TRBV2	TRBD2	-	TRBJ2-1	TGTGCCAGCGAGCGCGGGAGTTCCTACAATGAGCAGTTCTTC	CASERGSSYNEQFF
TRBV3-1/TRBV3-2	-	-	TRBJ2-7	TGTGCCAGCGCCGGAGTTTCCTACGAGCAGTACTTC	CASAGVSYEQYF
TRBV7-2	-	-	TRBJ1-2	TGTGCCAGCAGCTTAACCCCCGGTCCTGGCTACACCTTC	CASSLTPGPGYTF
TRBV29-1	-	-	TRBJ2-3	TGCAGCGTTGGTGTGACAGATACGCAGTATTTT	CSVGVTDTQYF
TRBV5-1	-	-	TRBJ2-3	TGCGCCAGCAGCTTGGAAGGGGGGCTCGCAAGAAATACGCAGTATTTT	CASSLEGGLARNTQYF
TRBV2	-	-	TRBJ1-1	TGTGCCAGCACAGGAGCCCAAATCACTGAAGCTTTCTTT	CASTGAQITEAFF
TRBV5-4	TRBD2	-	TRBJ2-5	TGTGCCAGCAGCGACCGGGAGGGTGGAGAGACCCAGTACTTC	CASSDREGGETQYF
TRBV7-9	-	-	TRBJ2-3	TGTGCCAGCAGCTTATCGGTCAGCACAGATACGCAGTATTTT	CASSLSVSTDTQYF
TRBV28	-	-	TRBJ1-2	TGTGCCAGCATGAAGTATAGGGAGACCTATGGCTACACCTTC	CASMKYRETYGYTF
TRBV6-2/TRBV6-3	-	-	TRBJ2-1	TGTGCCAGCAGTCCACTACTAGTATCCCTTCGTGAGCAGTTCTTC	CASSPLLVSLREQFF